This T cell receptor beta chain was recovered during a study of technical replicates of blood from several donors. Clones were read by immunoSEQ multiplex PCR, and TCRdb kept only the in-frame ones, dropping some. The repertoire consists of approximately 95,000 clones, with 85% to 95% occurring once and the leading ten covering 0.34%. This clone was found a few times. Trimming took 4 bases from V and 4 from J; bases not matched to a gene: 6. CDR1 is MNHEY, CDR2 SMNVEV, per germline (reference sequence). This CDR3 spans 14 amino acids. The genes are TRBV27 and TRBJ1-1, with 7 bases that match TRBD1. This TCR came from a human donor in good health. The sequenced sample was T cells isolated from PBMCs. CDR3 coding DNA: TGTGCCAGCAGTTCGCAGGGGGGAGGCACTGAAGCTTTCTTT. Its protein is CASSSQGGGTEAFF.